This is a list of T cell receptor beta chains from one sample in a study of blood T cell repertoires in COVID-19. Clones were read by immunoSEQ multiplex PCR, and TCRdb kept only the in-frame ones, dropping some. The data hold 25,000 to 35,000 clones, with approximately 85% observed a single time. Sequencing was performed on peripheral blood. The receptor set was obtained from a human donor in a cohort sampled during active COVID-19. CDR3s include the opening cysteine and the closing phenylalanine or tryptophan. The order of the fields is V gene, D gene, J gene, clone size, CDR3 protein, CDR3 DNA. A D gene is named only where the DNA matches it firmly. Clone sizes are given selectively: once, few, many, or a class where the clone is expanded.

>TRBV2|NA|TRBJ1-2|NA
CASRPKGEGYGYTF
TGTGCCAGCAGGCCCAAGGGGGAGGGCTATGGCTACACCTTC
>TRBV19|TRBD1|TRBJ2-7|NA
CAGRDRVYEQYF
TGTGCCGGCCGGGACAGGGTATACGAGCAGTACTTC
>TRBV27|TRBD1|TRBJ1-4|NA
CASSPRGLTNEKLFF
TGTGCCAGCAGTCCCAGGGGGCTCACTAATGAAAAACTGTTTTTT
>TRBV27|TRBD1|TRBJ1-4|NA
CASSPRTGVGEKLFF
TGTGCCAGCAGTCCGAGAACAGGGGTCGGTGAAAAACTGTTTTTT
>TRBV2|NA|TRBJ2-2|few
CASSDVAGASGELFF
TGTGCCAGCAGTGACGTTGCGGGGGCCTCCGGGGAGCTGTTTTTT
>TRBV5-8|NA|TRBJ2-7|once
CASTRTDYEQYF
TGTGCCAGCACCCGGACAGACTACGAGCAGTACTTC
>TRBV5-8|TRBD1|TRBJ1-6|NA
CASSVWTGVNSPLHF
TGTGCCAGCAGCGTCTGGACAGGGGTGAATTCACCCCTCCACTTT
>TRBV27|TRBD2|TRBJ2-3|NA
CASSASGIGTDTQYF
TGTGCCAGCAGTGCGAGCGGGATTGGCACAGATACGCAGTATTTT
>TRBV7-9|NA|TRBJ1-3|NA
CASSTQAYSGNTIYF
TGTGCCAGCAGCACACAGGCATACTCTGGAAACACCATATATTTT
>TRBV9|NA|TRBJ2-3|NA
CASSDITGPSTDTQYF
TGTGCCAGCAGCGACATAACAGGGCCTAGCACAGATACGCAGTATTTT
>TRBV24-1|TRBD1|TRBJ2-3|NA
CATSDSQGITDTQYF
TGTGCCACCAGTGATTCACAGGGGATTACAGATACGCAGTATTTT
>TRBV18|NA|TRBJ2-3|NA
CASSPGLYDTQYF
TGTGCCAGCTCACCAGGGCTATATGATACGCAGTATTTT
>TRBV29-1|NA|TRBJ2-3|NA
CSALLTDTQYF
TGCAGCGCCCTCCTCACAGATACGCAGTATTTT
>TRBV7-9|NA|TRBJ1-2|NA
CASSTPNEGYTF
TGTGCCAGCAGTACCCCCAACGAGGGCTACACCTTC